This record concerns one TCR beta chain sequence. Its antigen is unknown. The data belong to a study of vaccination and CD4 T cells after COVID-19. General observations from the study: Analysis of convalescent patients found that 304 of 307 vaccine-specific clones were spike mono-reactive. Investigators enrolled relatively few convalescent patients and included no early post-infection timepoints.

At the Johns Hopkins FTIC core, DNA taken from cultured CD4+ T cells was sequenced by way of the Oncomine TCR Beta short-read assay. In this case, cultured CD4+ T cells provided the extracted genomic DNA. TCRdb analysed the PCR reads with MiXCR anew, one entry per CDR3 protein. The sample yields fewer than 30,000 distinct CDR3 sequences, approximately 62% seen once. From germline, CDR1 is LNHDA and CDR2 SQIVND (reference sequence). The CDR3 covers 14 residues. Trimming removed 4 bases at V and 6 bases at J, with 15 bases between. Specified treatment: approximately nine-day PBMC culture with coronavirus spike peptide pools or control peptides (ViraFEST assay).

This receptor was obtained from a human donor who received a COVID-19 vaccine. Sequencing used CD4+ T cells from blood, cultured in vitro, obtained after SARS-CoV-2 vaccination. The rearrangement joins TRBV19 to TRBJ1-1; possible D gene TRBD1, 5 bases. The CDR3 DNA reads as TGTGCCAGTAGTACAGGGTATGAGATCGCTGAAGCTTTCTTT. Amino acids: CASSTGYEIAEAFF.